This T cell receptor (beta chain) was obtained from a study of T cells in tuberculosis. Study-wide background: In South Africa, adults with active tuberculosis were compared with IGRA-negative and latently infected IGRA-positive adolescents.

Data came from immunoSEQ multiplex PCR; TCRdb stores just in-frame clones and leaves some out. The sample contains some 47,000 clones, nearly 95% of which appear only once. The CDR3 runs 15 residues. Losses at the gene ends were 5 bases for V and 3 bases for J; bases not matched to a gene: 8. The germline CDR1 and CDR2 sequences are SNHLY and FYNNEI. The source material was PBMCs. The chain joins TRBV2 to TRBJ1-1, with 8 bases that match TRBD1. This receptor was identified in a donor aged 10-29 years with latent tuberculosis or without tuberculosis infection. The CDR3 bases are TGTGCCAGCAGTTTACGGACAGGGAAGGACACTGAAGCTTTCTTT. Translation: CASSLRTGKDTEAFF.